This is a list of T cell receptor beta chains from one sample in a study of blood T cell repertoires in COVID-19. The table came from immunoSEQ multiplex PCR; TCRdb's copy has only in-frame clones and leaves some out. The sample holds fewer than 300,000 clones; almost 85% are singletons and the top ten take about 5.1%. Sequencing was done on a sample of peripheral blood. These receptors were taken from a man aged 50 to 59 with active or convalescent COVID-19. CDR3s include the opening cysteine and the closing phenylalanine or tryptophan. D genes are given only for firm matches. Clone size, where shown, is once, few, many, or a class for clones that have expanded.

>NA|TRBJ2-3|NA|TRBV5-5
TGTGCCAGCAGCTTTCAGGCTCGCCTAAGCACAGATACGCAGTATTTT
CASSFQARLSTDTQYF
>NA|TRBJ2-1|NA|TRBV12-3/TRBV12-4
TGTGCCAGCAGTCCCCTCTCACCCGGGGAGCAGTTCTTC
CASSPLSPGEQFF
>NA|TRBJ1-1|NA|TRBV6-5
TGTGCCAGCAGTTACCTGATCGGCACAGGTACGACTGAAGCTTTCTTT
CASSYLIGTGTTEAFF
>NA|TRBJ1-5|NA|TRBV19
TGTGCCAGTAGACAGGGAGGCAATCAGCCCCAGCATTTT
CASRQGGNQPQHF
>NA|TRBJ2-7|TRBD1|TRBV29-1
TGCAGCGCCCGAGTCGGGCTTTCAGGGGGCGAGCAGTACTTC
CSARVGLSGGEQYF
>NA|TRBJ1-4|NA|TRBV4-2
TGTGCCAGCAGCCAAGGAGGGGGTGGGGGTGAAAAACTGTTTTTT
CASSQGGGGGEKLFF
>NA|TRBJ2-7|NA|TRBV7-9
TGTGCCAGCAGCTTCCCGGGGAGCCCCTACGAGCAGTACTTC
CASSFPGSPYEQYF
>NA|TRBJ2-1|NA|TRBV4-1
TGCGCCAGCAGCCACGGACTCCAGCGGAGCTCCTACAATGAGCAGTTCTTC
CASSHGLQRSSYNEQFF
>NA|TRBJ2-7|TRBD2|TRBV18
TGTGCCAGCTCACCTCCTAGCGGGAGCTACGAGCAGTACTTC
CASSPPSGSYEQYF
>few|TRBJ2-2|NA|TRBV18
TGTGCCAGCTCACCCTCCCCGTCGAACACCGGGGAGCTGTTTTTT
CASSPSPSNTGELFF
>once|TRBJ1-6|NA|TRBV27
TGTGCCAGCAGTTTAGGAACAGGGTCCCAGAGGCTTTCACCCCTCCACTTT
CASSLGTGSQRLSPLHF
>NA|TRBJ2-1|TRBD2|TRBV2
TGTGCCAGCGGGGGGGTAAGCTCCTACAATGAGCAGTTCTTC
CASGGVSSYNEQFF
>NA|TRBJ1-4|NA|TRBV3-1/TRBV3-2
TGTGCCAGCAGCCAAAGGGGCACTGAAAAACTGTTTTTT
CASSQRGTEKLFF
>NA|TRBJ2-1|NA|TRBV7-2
TGTGCCAGCAGCTTATCGAGCGGGAATGAGCAGTTCTTC
CASSLSSGNEQFF
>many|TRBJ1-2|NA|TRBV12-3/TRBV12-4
TGTGCCAGCAGTTTACCAGGGGACCCTGGCTACACCTTC
CASSLPGDPGYTF
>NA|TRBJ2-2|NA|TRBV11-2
TGTGCCAGCAGCTTGGCCAGGCAGGCCGGGGAGCTGTTTTTT
CASSLARQAGELFF
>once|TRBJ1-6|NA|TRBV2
TGTGCCAGCAGTGGGACAGAGGGATCACCCCTCCACTTT
CASSGTEGSPLHF
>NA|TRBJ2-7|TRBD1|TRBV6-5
TGTGCCAGCAGTTCCACTCCGGGACAGAGCTCCTACGAGCAGTACTTC
CASSSTPGQSSYEQYF
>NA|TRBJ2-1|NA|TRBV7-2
TGTGCCAGCAGCTTAGTGGTGCTGGGGCAGGGGTCCTGGTTCTTC
CASSLVVLGQGSWFF
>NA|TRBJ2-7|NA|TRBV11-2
TGTGCCAGCAGCCCCCGCCAGCGATACGAGCAGTACTTC
CASSPRQRYEQYF
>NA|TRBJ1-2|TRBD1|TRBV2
TGTGCCAGCAGCTTCTCAGGGGGCACGGGGGGCTACACCTTC
CASSFSGGTGGYTF
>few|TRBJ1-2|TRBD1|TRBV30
TGTGCCTGGAATCGGGACAGGGTCTCTGGCTACACCTTC
CAWNRDRVSGYTF
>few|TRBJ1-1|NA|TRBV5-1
TGCGCCAGCAGCTTGGGTTACGGGAGCAACACTGAAGCTTTCTTT
CASSLGYGSNTEAFF
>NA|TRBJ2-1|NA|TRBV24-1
TGTGCCACCCACCAGGGGCGGGATGAGCAGTTCTTC
CATHQGRDEQFF
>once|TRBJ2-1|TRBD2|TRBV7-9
TGTGCCAGCAGCCTTTTGGGACTAGACAATGAGCAGTTCTTC
CASSLLGLDNEQFF
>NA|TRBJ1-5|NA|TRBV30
TGTGCCTGGAGCTTACAGGGCATGAATCAGCCCCAGCATTTT
CAWSLQGMNQPQHF
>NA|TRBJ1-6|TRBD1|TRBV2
TGTGCCAGCAGTAGGACAGGGGGCGCTTCACCCCTCCACTTT
CASSRTGGASPLHF
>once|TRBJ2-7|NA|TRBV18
TGTGCCAGCTCACCGGGGGGCTCCTACGAGCAGTACTTC
CASSPGGSYEQYF
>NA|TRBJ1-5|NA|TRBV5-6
TGTGCCAGCAGCCCTCAGGGTGGGAGCAATCAGCCCCAGCATTTT
CASSPQGGSNQPQHF
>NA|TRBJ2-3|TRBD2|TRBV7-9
TGTGCCAGCAGCCATAGCGGGAGAGAAGATACGCAGTATTTT
CASSHSGREDTQYF
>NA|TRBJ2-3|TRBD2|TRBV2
TGTGCCAGCAGTAGCGGGAGACTGACAGATACGCAGTATTTT
CASSSGRLTDTQYF